This T cell receptor (beta chain) was found in a study of spatial heterogeneity in lung cancer. Germline lookup yields CDR1 SEHNR and CDR2 FQNEAQ (reference sequence). Between the trimmed V and J ends, which lost 4 bases and 4 bases, there was a span of 10 bases. The CDR3 is 13 amino acids. This clonotype was detected ten times or more. TCRdb called the 5' RACE reads again in MiXCR, with one record for every CDR3 protein. The table records about 12,000 distinct CDR3 sequences, 14% of them present only once. This sample's time point: sample taken at primary tumor resection. From tumor, nontumor lung or frozen PBMC, whole RNA was taken unsorted for sequencing. The approximately 77 donors had untreated early-stage non-small cell lung cancer.

The source material was PBMCs, sampled at surgery. The source is a female donor with early-stage non-small cell lung cancer. The V call is TRBV7-9, the J call TRBJ1-2; D is possibly TRBD1 (6 bases). CDR3 nucleotides: TGTGCCAGCAGCTCACAGGGTTCCTATGGCTACACCTTC. It translates to CASSSQGSYGYTF.